This T cell receptor (beta chain) was identified in a study of cytomegalovirus exposure and HLA in healthy donors. Notes on this clone: Its matching antigen is unknown.

The germline gives CDR1 MDHEN, CDR2 SYDVKM. CDR3 length equals 17 residues. The J segment lost 5 bases and the V segment lost 7 bases, leaving 15 bases of the junction unmatched. The primer mix had 60 Vbeta and 13 Jbeta primers. Sequencing was performed with immunoSEQ multiplex PCR; in TCRdb, only in-frame clones are kept and a portion is missing. The table records tens of thousands of clones, 70% of them present only once. The study, taken as a whole, reports: Three CMV-associated chains proved CMV antigen-specific in vitro.

This chain connects TRBV28 to TRBJ2-1, with TRBD1 identical over 9 bases. Sequenced input: PBMCs. The source is a woman aged 45 to 65 in good health and CMV-seropositive. The CDR3 sequence is CASTTRLGTGSNNEQFF. CDR3 DNA: TGTGCCAGCACCACAAGATTGGGGACAGGGAGCAACAATGAGCAGTTCTTC.